This is a list of T cell receptor beta chains from one sample in a study of blood T cell repertoires in COVID-19. The data were produced by immunoSEQ multiplex PCR, yet TCRdb's version contains in-frame clones alone and is incomplete. There are 28,000 or so clones in the sample; more than 85% occur only once, and 2.1% lies in the top ten. Sequencing was carried out using peripheral blood. All receptors derive from a human donor in a cohort sampled during active COVID-19. Each CDR3 is given with its conserved first and last residue. Each record gives: J gene, V gene, clone size, D gene, CDR3 DNA, CDR3 protein. D genes are given only for firm matches. Expanded clones get a size class; other rows say once, few or many, or leave the size out.

J: TRBJ2-7; V: TRBV6-5; size: -; D: -; DNA: TGTGCCAGCAGTTACCGTGGGAGCTCCTACGAGCAGTACTTC; CDR3: CASSYRGSSYEQYF
J: TRBJ2-2; V: TRBV5-1; size: -; D: -; DNA: TGCGCCAGCAGCTTGGCCGGGATGAACACCGGGGAGCTGTTTTTT; CDR3: CASSLAGMNTGELFF
J: TRBJ2-7; V: TRBV3-1/TRBV3-2; size: few; D: TRBD2; DNA: TGTGCCAGCAGCCAAGAAGGGACTAGGCAGATTCCCGAGCAGTACTTC; CDR3: CASSQEGTRQIPEQYF
J: TRBJ2-3; V: TRBV20-1; size: -; D: -; DNA: TGCAGTGCTAGTGTGAACCGAGACACAGATACGCAGTATTTT; CDR3: CSASVNRDTDTQYF
J: TRBJ2-7; V: TRBV11-3; size: -; D: -; DNA: TGTGCCAGCACCGACACTTACGCCTACGAGCAGTACTTC; CDR3: CASTDTYAYEQYF
J: TRBJ2-1; V: TRBV24-1; size: once; D: TRBD2; DNA: TGTGCCACCAGTGATCCGTCCGGGACTAGAAATGAGCAGTTCTTC; CDR3: CATSDPSGTRNEQFF
J: TRBJ2-7; V: TRBV6-5; size: -; D: TRBD1; DNA: TGTGCCAGCAGCCCCTTCTATGGGACAGGGTACGAGCAGTACTTC; CDR3: CASSPFYGTGYEQYF
J: TRBJ1-5; V: TRBV5-1; size: -; D: -; DNA: TGCGCCAGCAGCTTGGAAGGGGGAAATCAGCCCCAGCATTTT; CDR3: CASSLEGGNQPQHF
J: TRBJ2-5; V: TRBV24-1; size: -; D: -; DNA: TGTGCCACCGTGGGCGGGACCGAAGAGACCCAGTACTTC; CDR3: CATVGGTEETQYF
J: TRBJ1-5; V: TRBV6-5; size: -; D: -; DNA: TGTGCCAGCCTGCCTGGGGGGAGGCGAGTGCCCCAGCATTTT; CDR3: CASLPGGRRVPQHF
J: TRBJ1-2; V: TRBV7-2; size: -; D: -; DNA: TGTGCCAGCAGCTTAGCGCCGGCGGGGACCAACTATGGCTACACCTTC; CDR3: CASSLAPAGTNYGYTF
J: TRBJ2-1; V: TRBV9; size: -; D: -; DNA: TGTGCCAGCAGCGAGGACATGAGCTCCTACAATGAGCAGTTCTTC; CDR3: CASSEDMSSYNEQFF
J: TRBJ2-5; V: TRBV19; size: -; D: -; DNA: TGTGCCAGTAGGACAGGGACTGACCGAGAGACCCAGTACTTC; CDR3: CASRTGTDRETQYF
J: TRBJ1-5; V: TRBV6-6; size: -; D: -; DNA: TGTGCCAGCAGTTACACAGGAACGGTTCAGCCCCAGCATTTT; CDR3: CASSYTGTVQPQHF
J: TRBJ1-3; V: TRBV9; size: -; D: -; DNA: TGTGCCAGCAGCGGTCGACATCTCGGAGGAAACACCATATATTTT; CDR3: CASSGRHLGGNTIYF
J: TRBJ1-1; V: TRBV6-2/TRBV6-3; size: few; D: -; DNA: TGTGCCAGCAGTTACATAGGGCAGGGGCTAACTGAAGCTTTCTTT; CDR3: CASSYIGQGLTEAFF
J: TRBJ1-1; V: TRBV6-5; size: once; D: -; DNA: TGTGCCAGCACCGGGACTCTGGACACTGAAGCTTTCTTT; CDR3: CASTGTLDTEAFF
J: TRBJ1-5; V: TRBV2; size: -; D: TRBD1; DNA: TGTGCCAGCAGAGCGACAGGGATCAATCAGCCCCAGCATTTT; CDR3: CASRATGINQPQHF
J: TRBJ1-5; V: TRBV18; size: -; D: TRBD1; DNA: TGTGCCAGCTCACCAGGGACAGGTAATCAGCCCCAGCATTTT; CDR3: CASSPGTGNQPQHF
J: TRBJ1-2; V: TRBV5-1; size: few; D: -; DNA: TGCGCCAGCAGTATCGGGGATGGCTACACCTTC; CDR3: CASSIGDGYTF
J: TRBJ2-7; V: TRBV11-3; size: -; D: TRBD2; DNA: TGTGCCAGCAGCTTAGAGGGACTAGCGGGAGGTGAGCAGTACTTC; CDR3: CASSLEGLAGGEQYF
J: TRBJ1-4; V: TRBV5-1; size: -; D: -; DNA: TGCGCCAGCAATAGGGGGACCACCAATGAAAAACTGTTTTTT; CDR3: CASNRGTTNEKLFF
J: TRBJ1-2; V: TRBV12-3/TRBV12-4; size: -; D: -; DNA: TGTGCCAGCAGTTTTGAGTTATATGGCTACACCTTC; CDR3: CASSFELYGYTF
J: TRBJ2-1; V: TRBV18; size: -; D: -; DNA: TGTGCCAGCTCCGGGACTGGCGATGAGCAGTTCTTC; CDR3: CASSGTGDEQFF
J: TRBJ2-3; V: TRBV28; size: once; D: -; DNA: TGTGCCAGCAGGGTGGGGGCCGGGGCAGATACGCAGTATTTT; CDR3: CASRVGAGADTQYF
J: TRBJ1-3; V: TRBV6-1; size: -; D: -; DNA: TGTGCCAGCAGTGAAGTATATCTTGTCCACTCCCCTGGAAACACCATATATTTT; CDR3: CASSEVYLVHSPGNTIYF
J: TRBJ2-7; V: TRBV7-2; size: once; D: TRBD2; DNA: TGTGCCAGCAGCTTAGTAGCGGGGGGAACGACCTACGAGCAGTACTTC; CDR3: CASSLVAGGTTYEQYF
J: TRBJ2-2; V: TRBV28; size: -; D: TRBD1; DNA: TGTGCCAGCAGTTCATCGGGACAGGTCCCCGGGGAGCTGTTTTTT; CDR3: CASSSSGQVPGELFF
J: TRBJ2-1; V: TRBV7-2; size: -; D: -; DNA: TGTGCCAGCAGCCGCAGGGAAATCTCCTACAATGAGCAGTTCTTC; CDR3: CASSRREISYNEQFF
J: TRBJ1-4; V: TRBV11-2; size: -; D: -; DNA: TGTGCCAGCAGCCAGGGCACACTGGCAACTAATGAAAAACTGTTTTTT; CDR3: CASSQGTLATNEKLFF
J: TRBJ2-3; V: TRBV3-1/TRBV3-2; size: -; D: TRBD2; DNA: TGTGCCAGCAGCGGAGCGGGGGGTACAGATACGCAGTATTTT; CDR3: CASSGAGGTDTQYF
J: TRBJ2-4; V: TRBV6-5; size: -; D: TRBD2; DNA: TGTGCCAGCAGTTTCGGACTAGCTCTAGCCAAAAACATTCAGTACTTC; CDR3: CASSFGLALAKNIQYF
J: TRBJ1-5; V: TRBV19; size: -; D: TRBD1; DNA: TGTGCCAGTAGGGGGACAGTTGATAGTTGGCCCCAGCATTTT; CDR3: CASRGTVDSWPQHF
J: TRBJ1-2; V: TRBV6-5; size: -; D: -; DNA: TGTGCCAGCAGTCGGGGTCATTCCGGCTACACCTTC; CDR3: CASSRGHSGYTF
J: TRBJ2-2; V: TRBV3-1/TRBV3-2; size: -; D: -; DNA: TGTGCCAGCAGCCACCAGACCGGGACACTAACCGGGGAGCTGTTTTTT; CDR3: CASSHQTGTLTGELFF
J: TRBJ2-1; V: TRBV6-5; size: -; D: -; DNA: TGTGCCAGCAGGGTATCGGGGTCCTACAATGAGCAGTTCTTC; CDR3: CASRVSGSYNEQFF
J: TRBJ1-5; V: TRBV4-2; size: -; D: -; DNA: TGTGCCAGCAGCCAAGAAGTACAGGGTAGCAATCAGCCCCAGCATTTT; CDR3: CASSQEVQGSNQPQHF
J: TRBJ1-2; V: TRBV28; size: -; D: -; DNA: TGTGCCAGCAGCATTTCGACAGGACGTTCAAACTATGGCTACACCTTC; CDR3: CASSISTGRSNYGYTF
J: TRBJ2-3; V: TRBV24-1; size: -; D: -; DNA: TGTGCCACCAGTCCAACGGGGATTGCGCAGTATTTT; CDR3: CATSPTGIAQYF
J: TRBJ1-1; V: TRBV19; size: -; D: -; DNA: TGTGCCAGTAGTGCGGTCAGACCTATGAACACTGAAGCTTTCTTT; CDR3: CASSAVRPMNTEAFF
J: TRBJ2-4; V: TRBV20-1; size: -; D: TRBD1; DNA: TGCAGTGCTAGTCTGGGGACAGGGGGTCGTAACATTCAGTACTTC; CDR3: CSASLGTGGRNIQYF
J: TRBJ2-6; V: TRBV7-9; size: -; D: TRBD1; DNA: TGTGCCAGCAGCAGGACAGGGGCGCTGAACGTCCTGACTTTC; CDR3: CASSRTGALNVLTF